This T cell receptor beta chain derives from a study of Tregs in tolerant kidney transplant recipients (dated by TCRdb to about 2019). General notes on the study: Before combined kidney and bone marrow transplantation, this study identified donor-specific regulatory T cells using TCRbeta sequencing and then followed those same cells after transplant.

Related donors were used in the transplants with nonmyeloablative bone marrow transplantation, and mixed chimerism was transient in the human trials. Unstimulated Tregs (CD4+CD25+CD127-), CD4+ non-Tregs (CD4+CD25-), CD4 and CD8 cells were FACS-sorted from thawed PBMCs. The patients were a few recipients of combined kidney and bone marrow transplants from the ITN036ST trial, and samples were available only from these trial subjects. Healthy control blood was processed to PBMCs by Ficoll density gradient and cryopreserved, and patient PBMCs were collected before and after transplant. Of note for this clone: Its antigen is still unknown. The read finishes 3 residues shy of the CDR3 end, and the germline J gene is used to complete it.

What the work shows at the level of the full study, not this receptor alone: Because only a small number of patients were included, the study had limitations, and the results will need to be validated in larger populations as well as under other immunosuppression protocols. Biological reproducibility was not directly assessed, although technical replication error appeared to be minimal. PCR primers changed over time for some patients, so nucleotide-level comparison across those patients' samples was not possible. Donor-specific Treg expansion was found to exceed global Treg expansion in tolerant patients, suggesting antigen-driven rather than nonspecific expansion. Expanding Tregs with activated donor B cells appeared to identify the most biologically relevant and donor-specific TCRbeta repertoire.

For TCRbeta CDR3 sequencing, genomic DNA from the sorted cells was extracted using the QIAGEN DNeasy Blood and Tissue Kit. Through immunoSEQ, high-throughput TCRbeta CDR3 sequencing was done commercially, including PCR amplification with internal controls and bias correction. From the authors' description of their analysis: A unique productive TCRbeta sequence was defined by the CDR3 nucleotide sequence when primers matched, and otherwise by the CDR3 amino acid sequence together with the Vbeta and Jbeta genes. Sorting error was corrected by removing sequences shared between sorted populations at a frequency ratio of 2:1 or less, and the remaining shared sequences were assigned to the higher population. A sequence counted as donor-reactive if, in CFSE-low cells, the sequence had a frequency of at least 0.01% and was expanded at least 5-fold compared with unstimulated cells. Repertoire divergence was quantified by Jensen-Shannon divergence calculated from the top 100 TCRbeta sequences ranked by frequency. When a sample had multiple sequencing runs, each run was corrected for sorting error separately and the runs were then pooled. The table was pulled from immuneACCESS by TCRdb, which kept in-frame rearrangements only. Such tables lose some clones; where checked, under half of the loss comes from unresolved V genes, and the rest has no known cause. V and J calls plus clone size are reproduced from that table; the DNA served to infer D and trimming. The sample's records list approximately 6,000 clones. Of the sample, more than 35% is held by the ten largest clones.

V is cut by 4 bases and J by 6 bases, and the space between the germline ends is 18 bases. CDR3 length: 15 amino acids, cysteine to phenylalanine. The DNA covers only part of the CDR3, 36 bases in frame from base 1. This TCR was sampled from a human patient who received a combined kidney and bone marrow transplant. Some T cells may originate with the graft donor following a transplant. This specimen was CD8+ T cells from blood (PBMCs), taken 12 months after the transplant. The receptor chain draws on TRBV23-1 and TRBJ1-2; TRBD1 could be the D gene, as 6 bases match. TRBV23-1 is recorded as an ORF, its role being uncertain. The covered CDR3 bases are TGCGCCAGCAGTCGTAGGACAGTGGGGTTGAATGGC. It translates as CASSRRTVGLNG. The full CDR3 reads CASSRRTVGLNGYTF.